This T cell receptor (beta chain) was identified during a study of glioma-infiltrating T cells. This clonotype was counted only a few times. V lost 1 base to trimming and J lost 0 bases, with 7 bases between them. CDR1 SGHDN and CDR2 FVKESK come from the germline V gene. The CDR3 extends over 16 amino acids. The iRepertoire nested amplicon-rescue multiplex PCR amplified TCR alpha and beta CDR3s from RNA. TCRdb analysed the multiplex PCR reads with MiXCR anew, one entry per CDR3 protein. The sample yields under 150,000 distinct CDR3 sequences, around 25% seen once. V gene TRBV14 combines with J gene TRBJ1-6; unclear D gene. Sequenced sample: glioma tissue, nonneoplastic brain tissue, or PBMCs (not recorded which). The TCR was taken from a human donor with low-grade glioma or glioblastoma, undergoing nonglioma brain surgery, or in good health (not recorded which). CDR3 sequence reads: CASSQGSSSYNSPLHF. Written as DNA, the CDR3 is TGTGCCAGCAGCCAAGGTTCATCCTCCTATAATTCACCCCTCCACTTT.